The present T cell receptor beta chain was sequenced within a study of regulatory T cells in long-lasting Graves disease (dated by TCRdb to about 2021). A note on the overall study: Antithyroid drugs had been taken for less than 3 months by newly diagnosed Graves' disease patients. Peripheral blood TCR sequencing and RNA sequencing compared persistent Graves' disease patients with newly diagnosed Graves' disease patients. The study took place in China and was registered as a clinical trial. A total of 33 samples underwent TCR sequencing, from 13 patients with persistent Graves' disease and some 20 patients with newly diagnosed Graves' disease.

The CDR3 starts with the cysteine, ends with the phenylalanine, and has 16 residues. Only the CDR3 part of the read is kept: 48 bases, read in frame from the first base. After removal of 2 bases from V and 8 bases from J, the junction retains 10 bases not matched to a gene. CDR1 is given as SGHTA and CDR2 as FQGTGA, both from the germline V gene. The full study reports these points: Sequencing and analysis were restricted to the TCR beta chain. Persistent Graves' disease patients showed lower TCR Shannon entropy and fewer highly expanded clones than newly diagnosed patients, suggesting clonal expansion. The authors acknowledged the small sample size as a limitation that may reduce accuracy. Because the primary lesion, thyroid tissue, could not be accessed, the study looked at peripheral blood alone. Persistent disease showed preferential use of TRBV28, TRBJ1-2 and TRBJ2-5, whereas newly diagnosed disease favored TRBV20-1 and TRBJ2-1. Patients with persistent disease shared more public clonotypes (approximately 2,500) than newly diagnosed patients did (more than 900).

This clonotype was counted at least ten times. Its specific antigen is unknown. It has no much larger one-base neighbor in the sample; base qualities were not kept. According to the study, the label for this sample's time point signals: newly diagnosed GD, antithyroid drugs for less than 3 months. RNA was extracted from PBMCs in TRIzol for both TCR sequencing and RNA sequencing. The diagnosis of Graves' disease followed American Thyroid Association guidelines. Recruitment of patients was carried out at an endocrinology department in Xi'an, China. Each patient gave roughly 10 milliliters of peripheral blood, collected in an EDTA anticoagulant tube. Ficoll Paque Plus density gradient separation was used to isolate PBMCs, and no additional T cell sorting was done. An Agilent 2100 Bioanalyzer and agarose gel were used to check RNA quality, while a NanoDrop 2000 measured RNA concentration. Libraries were prepared through multiplex PCR. Sequencing instrument: Illumina HiSeq 4000. CDR3 regions were amplified by Arm-PCR with iRepertoire HTBI primers to construct TCR beta libraries. Before sequencing, the PCR products went through gel purification. On the study's bioinformatics: Gene usage analysis of CDR3 amino acid clonotypes relied on the roughly 60 TRBV and 12 to 15 TRBJ segments identified across samples. COPE and FqMerger were used to merge filtered high-quality paired reads into contigs. BLAST was used to align contigs to the IMGT TRBV, TRBD and TRBJ reference genes, and CDR3 was defined following IMGT. Highly expanded clones were defined as clonotypes with a frequency above 0.1%. Repertoire diversity was measured by Shannon entropy, and V-J evenness by the Gini coefficient. Clonotypes shared by more than one individual were considered public. TCRdb reanalyzed the raw reads on its own, using fastp at Q25 for trimming and MiXCR for clone calling, and kept in-frame beta chains. CDR3 protein duplicates are merged, each entry listing the most common genes and DNA. The V and J calls here are based on TCRdb, not the publication. The sample records about 370,000 distinct CDR3 sequences, about 16% of which are singletons. Of the sample, over 20% falls within the top ten clones.

The material sequenced was peripheral blood mononuclear cells (PBMCs), taken at new diagnosis, from a patient treated with antithyroid drugs. The chain is made from TRBV7-3 and TRBJ2-1; TRBD2 matches 9 bases in the middle. The receptor was isolated from a female donor with Graves disease. The DNA reads TGTGCCAGCAGCTTATTTCCCGGGACTAGCCTCGATGAGCAGTTCTTC. The translation is CASSLFPGTSLDEQFF.